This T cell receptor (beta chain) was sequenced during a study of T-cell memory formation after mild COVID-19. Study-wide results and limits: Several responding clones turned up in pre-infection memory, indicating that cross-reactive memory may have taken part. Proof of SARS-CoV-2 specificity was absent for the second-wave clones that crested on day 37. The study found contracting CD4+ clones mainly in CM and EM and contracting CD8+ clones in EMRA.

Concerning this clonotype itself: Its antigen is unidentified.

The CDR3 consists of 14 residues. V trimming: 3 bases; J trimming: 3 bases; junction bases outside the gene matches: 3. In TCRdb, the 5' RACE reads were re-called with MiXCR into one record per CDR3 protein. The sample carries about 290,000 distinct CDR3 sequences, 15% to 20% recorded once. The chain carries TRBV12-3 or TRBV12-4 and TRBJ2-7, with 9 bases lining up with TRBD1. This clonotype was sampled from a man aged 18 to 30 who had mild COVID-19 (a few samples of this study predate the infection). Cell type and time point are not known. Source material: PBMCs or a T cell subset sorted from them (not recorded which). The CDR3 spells CASSFPDRGYEQYF. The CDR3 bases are TGTGCCAGCAGTTTCCCGGACAGGGGCTACGAGCAGTACTTC.